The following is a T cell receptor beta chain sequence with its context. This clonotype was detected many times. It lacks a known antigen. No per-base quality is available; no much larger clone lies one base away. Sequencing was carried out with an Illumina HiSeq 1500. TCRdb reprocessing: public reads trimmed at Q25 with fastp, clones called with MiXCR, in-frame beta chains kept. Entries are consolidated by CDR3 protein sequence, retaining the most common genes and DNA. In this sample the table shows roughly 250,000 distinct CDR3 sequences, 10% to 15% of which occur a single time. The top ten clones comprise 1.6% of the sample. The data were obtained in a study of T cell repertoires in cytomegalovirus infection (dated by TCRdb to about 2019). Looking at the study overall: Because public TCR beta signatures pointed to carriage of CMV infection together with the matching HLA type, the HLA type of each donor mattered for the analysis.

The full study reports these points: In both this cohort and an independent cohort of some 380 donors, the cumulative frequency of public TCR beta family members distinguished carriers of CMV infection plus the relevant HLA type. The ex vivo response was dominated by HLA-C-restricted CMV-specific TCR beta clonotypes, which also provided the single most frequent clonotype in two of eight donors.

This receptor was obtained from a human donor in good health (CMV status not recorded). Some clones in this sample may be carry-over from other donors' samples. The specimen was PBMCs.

The CDR3: CASSLNSGQETQYF. The nucleotide sequence is TGTGCCAGCAGCTTAAATAGCGGACAAGAGACCCAGTACTTC. The chain uses TRBV7-2 and TRBJ2-5, with TRBD2 tentatively as D gene (6 bases match). Reading from cysteine to phenylalanine, the CDR3 counts 14 amino acids. The read is trimmed to its CDR3 DNA, 42 bases read in frame from base 1. V is reduced by 2 bases and J by 2 bases, leaving a spacing of 9 bases between them. CDR1 SGHTA and CDR2 FQGNSA are derived from the germline V gene.